This T cell receptor beta chain was identified during a study of regulatory T cells in long-lasting Graves disease. Overall study results and limits: Newly diagnosed disease favored TRBV20-1 and TRBJ2-1 over persistent disease.

Time point denoted: newly diagnosed GD, antithyroid drugs for less than 3 months. PBMC-derived RNA was used for the TCR library. In germline, CDR1 is KGHDR, CDR2 SFDVKD. This CDR3 spans 15 amino acids. For this clonotype: Its antigen is as yet unknown.

Arm-PCR of CDR3 regions with iRepertoire HTBI primers generated TCR beta libraries. A single record per CDR3 protein comes from TCRdb applying MiXCR to the multiplex PCR reads. In the table there are about 540,000 distinct CDR3 sequences, less than 15% of which are singletons. The sample was also reused in another study, on T cells in Graves' hyperthyroidism and ophthalmopathy. That source reports: For Graves' hyperthyroidism to be stable, ophthalmopathy could not progress within 18 months. The HTBI primer set drove a first-round RT-PCR of the TCR CDR3. Ophthalmopathy cases were set apart from stable hyperthyroidism by a 13 V-J model.

This receptor was taken from a man younger than 45 with Graves disease. The gene calls are TRBV24-1 and TRBJ2-5, with D unclear. The J call is in doubt because the DNA end fits TRBJ2-1 better. The sequencing here drew on peripheral blood mononuclear cells (PBMCs), taken at new diagnosis, from a patient treated with antithyroid drugs. The CDR3 DNA reads TGTGCCACCAGTGCTGGAGACTCGTCCTACAATGAGCAGTTCTTC. It is translated as CATSAGDSSYNEQFF.